The 18 T cell receptor beta chains below were found in one sample sequenced in a study of shared clonotypes between healthy human individuals (dated by TCRdb to between 2020 and 2021). The library was generated by the immunoSEQ multiplex PCR assay. Drawn from immuneACCESS, this table holds only the in-frame rearrangements with V and J called that TCRdb kept. Clones are partly lost; checked studies trace under half to an unresolved V gene and leave the rest unexplained. Counted in this sample were roughly 1,100,000 clones; about 80% of them appeared once. The ten biggest clones cover 1.4% of the sample. The sequenced sample consisted of memory CD4+ T cells sorted from blood. The sample's cell subset or site label, decoded: CD45RA-negative fraction. Every receptor here comes from a young man in good health.

The chain combines TRBV21-1 with TRBJ2-7; the D segment call TRBD1 is taken from the table without a DNA check. TRBV21-1 has pseudogene status. The CDR3 is 14 amino acids. CDR3: CASSTGDRGFPPNF. The CDR3 nucleotides are TGTGCCAGCAGCACCGGGGACAGGGGATTCCCACCGAACTTC.

Regarding this clone: The CDR3 ends on some other residue instead of the conserved phenylalanine or tryptophan, so this is likely a read error. Because the CDR3's place on the DNA is in doubt, the DNA is left out and the CDR3 is given as listed by TCRdb. The chain employs TRBV7-2 and TRBJ2-7; TRBD1, the table's D call, lacks a check against the DNA. Germline V gene sequence: CDR1 SGHTA, CDR2 FQGNSA. Counting both end residues, the CDR3 totals 9 amino acids. The CDR3 loop is CASSFTTGG.

The chain carries TRBV30 and TRBJ2-1; 7 bases align to TRBD2. CDR3 length: 14 amino acids. The junction had 7 bases not matched to a gene; V was cut back by 3 bases and J by 5 bases. The germline V gene encodes CDR1 GTSNPN and CDR2 SVGIG (reference sequence). Here the CDR3 DNA reads TGTGCCTGGAGGGGGGGGAACCAGGACAATGAGCAGTTCTTC. Amino acid sequence: CAWRGGNQDNEQFF.

The chain is built from TRBV6-1 and TRBJ2-4; D is possibly TRBD1 or TRBD2 (6 bases each). Germline assignment: CDR1 MNHNS and CDR2 SASEGT. The V end lost 0 bases, the J end lost 7 bases, and 13 bases lay between the germline ends. CDR3 length: 15 residues. The CDR3 sequence is CASSEAGGPWNIQYF. DNA of the CDR3: TGTGCCAGCAGTGAAGCGGGGGGCCCTTGGAACATTCAGTACTTC.

The V call is TRBV10-3, the J call TRBJ2-3, with 8 bases identical to TRBD2. V lost 11 bases to trimming and J lost 1 base; unmatched junction nucleotides: 11. CDR3 length: 15 amino acids. Germline V gene data show CDR1 as ENHRY and CDR2 as SYGVKD. The CDR3 here is CACSGGEAGTDTQYF. CDR3 nucleotide sequence: TGTGCCTGTTCCGGGGGGGAAGCGGGCACAGATACGCAGTATTTT.

J is TRBJ2-1 and V is TRBV9; D might be TRBD2 (6 bases). The CDR3 has 14 residues. V lost 3 bases and J 0 bases, leaving 7 bases between the germline ends. From germline, CDR1 is SGDLS and CDR2 YYNGEE. The CDR3 protein is CASSAGGSYNEQFF. The CDR3 DNA reads as TGTGCCAGCAGCGCCGGGGGCTCCTACAATGAGCAGTTCTTC.

This clone came up once. The chain couples TRBV4-3 to TRBJ2-7; 10 positions agree with TRBD2. Germline CDR1 is LGHNA and CDR2 is YSLEER. Trimming took 0 bases from V and 4 from J; bases not matched to a gene: 6. The CDR3 contains 16 residues. The CDR3 here is CASSQDSLAGRYEQYF. Written as DNA, the CDR3 is TGCGCCAGCAGCCAAGACTCACTAGCGGGAAGGTACGAGCAGTACTTC.

V gene TRBV6-5 combines with J gene TRBJ1-2; D ambiguous. V was clipped by 6 bases and J by 1 base, with 9 bases between them. CDR3 size: 13 residues. Germline V gene sequence: CDR1 MNHEY, CDR2 SVGAGI. CDR3 nucleotides: TGTGCCAGCAGCCTGGTCGTTAACTATGGCTACACCTTC. Translation gives CASSLVVNYGYTF.

The table lists this clone with a few counts. V usage is TRBV6-1 and J usage is TRBJ1-4; D is ambiguous. The V end was cut by 2 bases, the J end by 5 bases, with 12 bases between. The length of the CDR3 is 15 residues. Germline V gene lookup returns CDR1 MNHNS and CDR2 SASEGT. The CDR3, as DNA: TGTGCCAGCAGTGAAACACGGTTGAGCAATGAAAAACTGTTTTTT. It is translated as CASSETRLSNEKLFF.

This sequence joins TRBV5-1 and TRBJ1-1, with D possibly TRBD1 on 5 matching bases. V shed 6 bases and J shed 3 bases, with 18 bases lying between them. The CDR3 is made up of 15 amino acids. Germline lookup yields CDR1 SGHRS and CDR2 YFSETQ. The CDR3: CASKFVEGGDTEAFF. For the CDR3, the DNA is TGCGCCAGCAAATTTGTCGAGGGAGGGGACACTGAAGCTTTCTTT.

This clone was seen at least ten times. V and J are TRBV5-1 and TRBJ1-6; possible D gene TRBD1, 5 bases. Germline lookup yields CDR1 SGHRS and CDR2 YFSETQ. The CDR3 has 15 amino acids. Trimming took 2 bases from V and 8 from J, leaving 14 bases between them. The CDR3 here is CASSLQDSRHSPLHF. DNA of the CDR3: TGCGCCAGCAGCTTACAGGACTCCAGGCATTCACCCCTCCACTTT.

This clone showed up just a few times. This chain connects TRBV6-1 to TRBJ2-7; TRBD2 might be the D (5 bases). Trimming cost V 2 bases and J 0 bases, with 11 bases left between them. The CDR3 contains 15 residues. CDR1 and CDR2 (germline): MNHNS, SASEGT. This CDR3 is CASSETAGGSYEQYF. The CDR3 DNA is TGTGCCAGCAGTGAAACCGCGGGTGGCTCCTACGAGCAGTACTTC.

This clone was picked up many times. This chain joins TRBV11-2 and TRBJ2-1, with 8 bases fitting TRBD1. J lost 7 bases, V lost 1 base, and 6 bases had no gene match. The CDR3 is 15 residues long. Germline V gene data show CDR1 as SGHAT and CDR2 as FQNNGV. The CDR3 DNA is TGTGCCAGCAGCTTAGGACAGGGGAGAATAAATGAGCAGTTCTTC. It translates to CASSLGQGRINEQFF.

J is TRBJ1-2 and V is TRBV28, with D perhaps TRBD1 (5 bases). The CDR3 runs to 15 residues. V shed 6 bases and J shed 4 bases, with 18 bases lying between them. The germline V gene encodes CDR1 MDHEN and CDR2 SYDVKM. CDR3 protein: CASSQAGPLGYGYTF. Here the CDR3 DNA reads TGTGCCAGCAGCCAAGCAGGGCCGCTTGGCTATGGCTACACCTTC.

In regard to this clone: Distinct nucleotide sequences in the sample also encode this CDR3. The chain recombines TRBV7-2 with TRBJ2-1; the D is unclear. This CDR3 comprises 13 residues. The germline gives CDR1 SGHTA, CDR2 FQGNSA. Trimming pared 1 base from V and 6 bases from J, leaving 7 bases between. CDR3 nucleotide sequence: TGTGCCAGCAGCTTAGAGCCTCGCAATGAGCAGTTCTTC. Its protein product is CASSLEPRNEQFF.

The V call is TRBV11-3, the J call TRBJ2-5; TRBD1 agrees at 7 bases. CDR1 and CDR2 from the germline V gene are SGHNT and YENEEA. The trim removed 6 bases at V and 5 bases at J, leaving 15 bases unmatched. The CDR3 has 16 residues. The CDR3 DNA follows: TGTGCCAGCAGTCCCGGCGGTACAGGGGCGGGTGAGACCCAGTACTTC. Encoded protein: CASSPGGTGAGETQYF.

The chain carries TRBV6-1 and TRBJ1-4; D perhaps matches TRBD1 (5 bases). CDR1 MNHNS and CDR2 SASEGT come from the germline V gene. V lost 4 bases and J lost 1, with 13 bases in between. The CDR3 consists of 16 residues. CDR3 sequence: CASSAMQGLTNEKLFF. CDR3 bases: TGTGCCAGCAGTGCAATGCAGGGACTAACTAATGAAAAACTGTTTTTT.

This chain uses TRBV2 with TRBJ2-3; D might be TRBD2 (5 bases). Germline V CDR1 and CDR2: SNHLY, FYNNEI. V was shortened by 3 bases and J by 9 bases, with 10 bases between the two germline ends. The CDR3 length is 12 residues. The CDR3 sequence is CASSDPSRTQYF. The CDR3 DNA reads TGTGCCAGCAGTGATCCTAGCAGGACGCAGTATTTT.